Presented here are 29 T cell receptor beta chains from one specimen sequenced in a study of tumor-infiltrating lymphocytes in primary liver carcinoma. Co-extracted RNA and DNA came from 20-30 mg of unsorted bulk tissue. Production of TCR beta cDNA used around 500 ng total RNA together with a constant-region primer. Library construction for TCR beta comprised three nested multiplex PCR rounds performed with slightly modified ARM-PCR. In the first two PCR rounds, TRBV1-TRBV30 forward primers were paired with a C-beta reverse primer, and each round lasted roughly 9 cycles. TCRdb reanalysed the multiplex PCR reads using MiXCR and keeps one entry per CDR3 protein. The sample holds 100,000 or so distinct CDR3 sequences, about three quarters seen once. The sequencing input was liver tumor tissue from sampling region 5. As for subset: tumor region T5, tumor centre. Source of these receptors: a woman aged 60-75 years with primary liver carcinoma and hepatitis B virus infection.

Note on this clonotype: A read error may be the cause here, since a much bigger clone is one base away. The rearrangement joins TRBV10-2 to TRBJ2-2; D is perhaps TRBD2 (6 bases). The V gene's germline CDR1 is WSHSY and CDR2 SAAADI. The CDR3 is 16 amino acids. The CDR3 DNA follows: TGCGCCAGCAGTGAGTCGCGGCCGGCAGTTGGCGGGAAGCTGTTTTTT. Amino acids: CASSESRPAVGGKLFF.

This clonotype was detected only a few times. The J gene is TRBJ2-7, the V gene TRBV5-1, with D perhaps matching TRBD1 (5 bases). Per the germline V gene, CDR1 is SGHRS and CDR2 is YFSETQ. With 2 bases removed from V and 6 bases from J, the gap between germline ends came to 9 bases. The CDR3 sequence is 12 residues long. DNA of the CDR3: TGCGCCAGCAGCTTAGCAGGGCTCGAGCAGTACTTC. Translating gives CASSLAGLEQYF.

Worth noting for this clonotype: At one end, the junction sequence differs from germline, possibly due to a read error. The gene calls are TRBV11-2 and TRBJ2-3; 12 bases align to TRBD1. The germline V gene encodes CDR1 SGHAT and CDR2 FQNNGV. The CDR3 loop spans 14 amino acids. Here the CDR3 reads CGSSRDRGPDTEYF. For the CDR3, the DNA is TGTGGCAGCAGCCGGGACAGGGGGCCAGATACGGAGTATTTT.

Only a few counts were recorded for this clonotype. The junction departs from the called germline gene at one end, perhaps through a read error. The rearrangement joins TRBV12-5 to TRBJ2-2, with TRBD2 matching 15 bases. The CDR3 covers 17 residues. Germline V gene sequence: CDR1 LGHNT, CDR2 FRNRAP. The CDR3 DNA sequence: TGTGCTAGTGGTCCCGGGACTAGCGGGAGGTTGACCGGGGAGCCGTTTTTT. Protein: CASGPGTSGRLTGEPFF.

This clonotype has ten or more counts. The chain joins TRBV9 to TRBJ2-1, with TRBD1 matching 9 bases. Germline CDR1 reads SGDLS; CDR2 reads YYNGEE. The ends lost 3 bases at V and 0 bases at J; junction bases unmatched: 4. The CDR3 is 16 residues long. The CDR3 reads CASSAPGQGSYNEQFF. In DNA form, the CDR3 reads TGTGCCAGCAGCGCCCCGGGACAGGGCTCCTACAATGAGCAGTTCTTC.

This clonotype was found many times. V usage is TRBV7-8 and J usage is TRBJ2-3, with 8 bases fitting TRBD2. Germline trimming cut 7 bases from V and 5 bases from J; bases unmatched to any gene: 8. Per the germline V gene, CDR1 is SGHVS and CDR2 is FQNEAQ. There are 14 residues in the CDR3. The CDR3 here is CASKPGGLKDTQYF. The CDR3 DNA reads TGTGCCAGCAAGCCGGGAGGGCTTAAAGATACGCAGTATTTT.

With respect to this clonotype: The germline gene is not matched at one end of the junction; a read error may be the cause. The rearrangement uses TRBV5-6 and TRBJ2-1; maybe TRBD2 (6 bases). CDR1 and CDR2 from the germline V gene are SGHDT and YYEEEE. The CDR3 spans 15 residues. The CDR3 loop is CAGSLAGRPYNVQFF. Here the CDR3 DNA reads TGTGCCGGCAGCTTGGCCGGGAGACCCTACAATGTGCAGTTCTTC.

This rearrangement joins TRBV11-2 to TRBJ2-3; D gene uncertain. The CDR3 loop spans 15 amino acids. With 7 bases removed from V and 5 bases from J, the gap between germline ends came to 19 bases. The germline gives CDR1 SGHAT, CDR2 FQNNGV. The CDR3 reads CASNTRPSPRDTQYF. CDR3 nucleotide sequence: TGTGCCAGCAACACTCGTCCTTCCCCCAGAGATACGCAGTATTTT.

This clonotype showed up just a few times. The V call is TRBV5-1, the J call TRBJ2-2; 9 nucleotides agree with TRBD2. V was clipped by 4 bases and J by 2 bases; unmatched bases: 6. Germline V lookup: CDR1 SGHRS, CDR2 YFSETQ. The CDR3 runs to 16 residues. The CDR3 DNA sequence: TGCGCCAGCAGCCCGACTAGCGGAGCAAACACCGGGGAGCTGTTTTTT. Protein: CASSPTSGANTGELFF.

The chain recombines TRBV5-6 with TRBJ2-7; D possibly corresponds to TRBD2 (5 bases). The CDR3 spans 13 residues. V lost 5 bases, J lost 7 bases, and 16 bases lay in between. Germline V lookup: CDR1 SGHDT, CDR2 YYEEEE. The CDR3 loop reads CASRKSDYSEQYF. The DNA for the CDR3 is TGTGCCAGCAGGAAATCAGACTATTCGGAGCAGTACTTC.

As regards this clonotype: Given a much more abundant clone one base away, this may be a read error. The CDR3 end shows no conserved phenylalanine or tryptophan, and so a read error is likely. The CDR3: CASSKDRHNEQFL. CDR3 bases: TGTGCCAGCAGTAAGGACCGACACAATGAGCAGTTCCTC. This chain links TRBV6-4 with TRBJ2-1, with unresolved D. V gave up 5 bases and J gave up 5 bases, with 10 bases separating them. The CDR3 sequence is 13 residues long. Germline V gives CDR1 MRHNA, CDR2 SNTAGT.

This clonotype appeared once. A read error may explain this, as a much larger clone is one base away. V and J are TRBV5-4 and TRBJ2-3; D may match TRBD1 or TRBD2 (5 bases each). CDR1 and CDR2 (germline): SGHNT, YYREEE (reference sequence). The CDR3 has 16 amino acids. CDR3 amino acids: CASSSGDRQLTDTEYF. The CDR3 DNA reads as TGTGCCAGCAGCTCTGGGGACCGACAGCTCACAGATACGGAGTATTTT.

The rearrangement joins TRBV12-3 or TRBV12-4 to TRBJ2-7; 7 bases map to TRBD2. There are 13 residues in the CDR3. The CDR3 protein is CANTVSGAHEQYF. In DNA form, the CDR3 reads TGTGCTAACACAGTCAGCGGGGCCCACGAGCAGTACTTC.

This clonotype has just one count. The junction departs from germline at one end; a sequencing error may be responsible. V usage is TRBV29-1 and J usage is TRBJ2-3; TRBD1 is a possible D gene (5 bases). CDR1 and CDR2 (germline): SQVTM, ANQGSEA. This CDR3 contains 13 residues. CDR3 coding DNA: TGCAGCATTGGGGCCGATAGCACAGATACGCAATATTTT. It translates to CSIGADSTDTQYF.

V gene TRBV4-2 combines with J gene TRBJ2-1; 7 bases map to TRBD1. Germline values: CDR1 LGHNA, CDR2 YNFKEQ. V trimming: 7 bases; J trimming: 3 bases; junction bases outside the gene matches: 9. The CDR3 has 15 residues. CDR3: CASNQGETDYNEQFF. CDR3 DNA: TGTGCCAGCAACCAGGGGGAGACAGACTACAATGAGCAGTTCTTC.

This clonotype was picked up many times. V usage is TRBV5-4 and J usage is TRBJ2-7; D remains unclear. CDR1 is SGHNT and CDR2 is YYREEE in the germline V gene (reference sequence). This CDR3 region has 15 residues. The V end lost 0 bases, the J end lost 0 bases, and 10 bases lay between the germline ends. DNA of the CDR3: TGTGCCAGCAGCTTGGGGGCCGCGAGCTCCTACGAGCAGTACTTC. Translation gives CASSLGAASSYEQYF. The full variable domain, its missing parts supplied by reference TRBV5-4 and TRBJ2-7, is ETGVTQSPTHLIKTRGQQVTLRCSSQSGHNTVSWYQQALGQGPQFIFQYYREEENGRGNFPPRFSGLQFPNYSSELNVNALELDDSALYLCASSLGAASSYEQYFGPGTRLTVT.

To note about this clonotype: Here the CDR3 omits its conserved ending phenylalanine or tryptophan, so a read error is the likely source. The CDR3 is CASSRVAGGRNEQFI. Here the CDR3 DNA reads TGTGCCAGCAGCCGAGTAGCGGGAGGACGGAATGAGCAGTTCATC. The V and J genes are TRBV28 and TRBJ2-1; 10 bases are shared with TRBD2. CDR3 length equals 15 residues. Germline CDR1 is MDHEN and CDR2 is SYDVKM. V lost 6 bases to trimming and J lost 7 bases; unmatched junction nucleotides: 9.

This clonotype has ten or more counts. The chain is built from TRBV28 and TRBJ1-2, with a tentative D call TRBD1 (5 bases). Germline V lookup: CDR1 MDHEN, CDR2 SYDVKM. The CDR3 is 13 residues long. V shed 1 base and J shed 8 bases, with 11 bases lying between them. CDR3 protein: CASSLSAGRGYTF. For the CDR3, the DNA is TGTGCCAGCAGTTTATCGGCAGGGAGGGGCTACACCTTC.

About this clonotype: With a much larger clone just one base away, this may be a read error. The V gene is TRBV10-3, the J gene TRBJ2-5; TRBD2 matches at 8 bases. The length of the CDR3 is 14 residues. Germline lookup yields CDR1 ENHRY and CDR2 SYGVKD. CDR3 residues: CAIAASGSQEIQYF. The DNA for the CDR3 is TGTGCCATCGCGGCCAGCGGGAGCCAAGAGATCCAGTACTTC.

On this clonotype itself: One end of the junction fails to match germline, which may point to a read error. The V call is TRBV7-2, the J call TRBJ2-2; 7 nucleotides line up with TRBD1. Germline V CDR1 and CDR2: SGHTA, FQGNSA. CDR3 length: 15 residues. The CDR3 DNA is TGTACCAGCAGCTTTACCGGGACAACCACAGGGGAGTTGTTTTTT. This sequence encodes CTSSFTGTTTGELFF.

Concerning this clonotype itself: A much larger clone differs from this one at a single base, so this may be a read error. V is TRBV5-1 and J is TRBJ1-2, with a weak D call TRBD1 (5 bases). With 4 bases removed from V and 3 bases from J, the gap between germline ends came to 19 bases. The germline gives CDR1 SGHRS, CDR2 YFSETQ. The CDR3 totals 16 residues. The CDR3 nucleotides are TGCGCCAGCAGCCCTGGGATAGGGGTGATCGACTATGGCTACACCTTC. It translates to CASSPGIGVIDYGYTF.

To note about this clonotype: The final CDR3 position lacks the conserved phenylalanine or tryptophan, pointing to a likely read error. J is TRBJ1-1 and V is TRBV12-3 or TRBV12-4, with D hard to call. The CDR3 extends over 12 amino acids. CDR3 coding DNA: TGTACCAGCAGGCCGGCAAATACTGAAGCTTTCCTT. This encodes CTSRPANTEAFL.

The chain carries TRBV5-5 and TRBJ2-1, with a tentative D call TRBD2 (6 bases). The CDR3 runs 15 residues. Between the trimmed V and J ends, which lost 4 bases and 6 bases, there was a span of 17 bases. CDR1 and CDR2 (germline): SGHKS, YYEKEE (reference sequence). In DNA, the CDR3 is TGTGCCAGCAGCCCGAGCGGGTGTTGCGTCAATGAGCAGTTCTTC. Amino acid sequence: CASSPSGCCVNEQFF.

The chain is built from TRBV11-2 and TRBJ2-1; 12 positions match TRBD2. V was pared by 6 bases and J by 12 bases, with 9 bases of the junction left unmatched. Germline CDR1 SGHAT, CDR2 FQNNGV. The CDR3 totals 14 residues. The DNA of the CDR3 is TGTGCCAGCAGTCTAGCGGGAGGGCCGCTTGGGCAGTTCTTC. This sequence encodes CASSLAGGPLGQFF.

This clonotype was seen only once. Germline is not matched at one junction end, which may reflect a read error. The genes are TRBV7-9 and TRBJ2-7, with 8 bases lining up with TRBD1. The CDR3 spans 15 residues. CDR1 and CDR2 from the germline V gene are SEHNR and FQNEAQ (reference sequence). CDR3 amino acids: CASSSAGGATYKQYF. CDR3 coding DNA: TGTGCCAGCAGCTCAGCAGGGGGCGCAACCTACAAGCAGTACTTC.

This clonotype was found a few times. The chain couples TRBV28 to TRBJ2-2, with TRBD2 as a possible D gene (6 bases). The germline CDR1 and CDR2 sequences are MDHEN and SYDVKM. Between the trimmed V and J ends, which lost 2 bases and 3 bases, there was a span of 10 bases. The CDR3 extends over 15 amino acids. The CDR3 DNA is TGTGCCAGCAGTTTAGGGCAGCGGGACACCGGGGAGCTGTTTTTT. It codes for CASSLGQRDTGELFF. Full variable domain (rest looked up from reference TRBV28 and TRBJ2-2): DVKVTQSSRYLVKRTGEKVFLECVQDMDHENMFWYRQDPGLGLRLIYFSYDVKMKEKGDIPEGYSVSREKKERFSLILESASTNQTSMYLCASSLGQRDTGELFFGEGSRLTVL.

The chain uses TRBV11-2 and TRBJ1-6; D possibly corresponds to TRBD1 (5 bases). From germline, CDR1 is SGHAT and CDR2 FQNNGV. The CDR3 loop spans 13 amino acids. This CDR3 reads CAIRGGYNSPLHF. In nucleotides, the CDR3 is TGTGCTATCCGCGGGGGGTATAATTCACCCCTCCACTTT.

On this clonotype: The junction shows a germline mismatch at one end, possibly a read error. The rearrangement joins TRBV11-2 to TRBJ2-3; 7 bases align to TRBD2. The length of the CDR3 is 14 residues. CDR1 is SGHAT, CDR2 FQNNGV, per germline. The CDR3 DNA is TGTACCAGCAGCTCCGCGGGAGTAGTGGATACGCAGTATTTT. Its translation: CTSSSAGVVDTQYF.

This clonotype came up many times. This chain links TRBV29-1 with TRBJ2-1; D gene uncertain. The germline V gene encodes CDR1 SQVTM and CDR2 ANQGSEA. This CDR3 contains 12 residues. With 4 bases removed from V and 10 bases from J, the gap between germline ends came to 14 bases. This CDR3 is CSVGPGRGEQFF. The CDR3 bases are TGCAGCGTTGGCCCAGGCCGCGGCGAGCAGTTCTTC.